The clone carrying this T cell receptor beta chain was seen a handful of times. Antigen specificity is unknown. Patients in the study, people with chemo-refractory metastatic non-small-cell lung cancer, received focal radiation plus ipilimumab CTLA-4 blockade. This sample stems from a study of radiotherapy plus CTLA-4 blockade in lung cancer. Study-wide results and limits: Reports identified early blood T cell clone dynamics, with interferon-beta, as the best response predictor. After radiotherapy and ipilimumab, tumor-derived clones expanded in peripheral blood.

Some clones are missing from TCRdb's copy, which holds only in-frame ones; the method was immunoSEQ multiplex PCR. This table holds about 59,000 clones, 70% to 80% found once. The CDR3 sequence is 17 residues long. Germline V gene data show CDR1 as MGHRA and CDR2 as YSYEKL. V lost 3 bases and J lost 2, with 19 bases in between. Specimen: peripheral blood, collected from a patient treated with radiotherapy plus ipilimumab. This TCR came from a human donor with non-small cell lung cancer whose response to radiotherapy plus ipilimumab could not be evaluated. The chain uses TRBV4-1 and TRBJ1-2, with D tentatively TRBD1 (6 bases). The CDR3 sequence is CASSQWQGIVSNYGYTF. The CDR3 coding sequence is TGCGCCAGCAGCCAGTGGCAGGGGATTGTCTCGAACTATGGCTACACCTTC.